Below, one TCR beta chain is given with its context. This entry belongs to a study of blood T cell repertoires in COVID-19. Study overall: From the United States, Italy and Spain came samples of acute and convalescent COVID-19.

The protocol was immunoSEQ multiplex PCR, while the TCRdb copy is restricted to in-frame clones and leaves out a portion. The table lists about 260,000 clones, approximately 90% of them singletons. V lost 3 bases to trimming and J lost 2 bases; unmatched junction nucleotides: 4. Germline V gene sequence: CDR1 KGHSH, CDR2 LQKENI. CDR3 length: 15 residues. This chain connects TRBV18 to TRBJ2-1; 7 bases line up with TRBD2. This receptor was identified in a woman aged 40 to 50 with acute COVID-19. Material for sequencing was PBMCs or T cells enriched from blood (not recorded which). Written as DNA, the CDR3 is TGTGCCAGCTCACCGAGGCGGGAGACCTACAATGAGCAGTTCTTC. Translating gives CASSPRRETYNEQFF.